Below, one TCR beta chain is given with its context. Its specificity is unknown. 13 Jbeta primers and 60 Vbeta primers were used for the PCR. Generated by immunoSEQ multiplex PCR, the TCRdb table keeps only in-frame clones and is missing some. In all, the sample yields about 46,000 clones. Healthy bone marrow donors made up the donor group. The sample belongs to a study of cytomegalovirus exposure and HLA in healthy donors. General study results and limits: A later look showed TCR association rates differing by HLA locus, highest for DRB1 and lowest for HLA-C. There were around 160 TCR beta chains listed as cytomegalovirus-associated.

J lost 2 bases, V lost 5 bases, and 8 bases had no gene match. Looked up from germline, CDR1 is SGHTA and CDR2 is FQGNSA. CDR3 length: 16 amino acids. The receptor was isolated from a woman between 40 and 55 years old in good health and CMV-seronegative. The chain has TRBV7-2 and TRBJ2-1; TRBD2 matches at 8 bases. Sequenced sample: PBMCs. CDR3 amino acids: CASSPPGGATYNEQFF. The CDR3 DNA reads as TGTGCCAGCAGCCCGCCGGGGGGGGCCACCTACAATGAGCAGTTCTTC.